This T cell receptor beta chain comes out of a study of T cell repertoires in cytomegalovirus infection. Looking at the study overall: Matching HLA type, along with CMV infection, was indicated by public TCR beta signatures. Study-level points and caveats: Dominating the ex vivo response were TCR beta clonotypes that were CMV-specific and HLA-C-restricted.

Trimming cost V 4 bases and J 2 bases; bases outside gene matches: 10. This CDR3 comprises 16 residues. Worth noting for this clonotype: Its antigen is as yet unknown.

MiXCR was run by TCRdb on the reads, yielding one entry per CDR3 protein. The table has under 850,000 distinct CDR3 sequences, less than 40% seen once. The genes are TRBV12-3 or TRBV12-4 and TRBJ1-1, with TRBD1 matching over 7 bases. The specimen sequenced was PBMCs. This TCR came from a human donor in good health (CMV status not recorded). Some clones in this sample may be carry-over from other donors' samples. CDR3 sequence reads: CASSWGQWVPNTEAFF. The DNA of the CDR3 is TGTGCCAGCAGTTGGGGACAGTGGGTTCCTAACACTGAAGCTTTCTTT.